This TCR beta chain is drawn from a study of blood T cell repertoires in COVID-19. Across the study: PBMCs, B-cell-depleted T cells, or T cells provided the cDNA or gDNA that made up the material.

Under the authors' procedure: It was from reference gene primer amplification that nucleated cell counts were estimated. The repertoire was sequenced with immunoSEQ multiplex PCR; TCRdb's copy has only in-frame clones and lacks some. V and J calls and clone size are those listed in that table; D and trimming were worked out from the DNA. Counted here are 300,000 to 450,000 clones, around 87% occurring once; the ten biggest clones make up 2.3%. Those enrolled in Seattle joined during active infection and were followed longitudinally afterward. Germline V gene data show CDR1 as MGHRA and CDR2 as YSYEKL. This CDR3 is built from 17 residues. The junction had 7 bases not matched to a gene; V was cut back by 1 base and J by 1 base.

The clonotype was recovered from a woman aged 55-70 years with COVID-19, enrolled during active disease. Sample: peripheral blood. The chain couples TRBV4-1 to TRBJ2-1; 7 positions agree with TRBD2. The CDR3 DNA reads TGCGCCAGCAGCCAAGGGTGGGGCGGGGGTTCCTACAATGAGCAGTTCTTC. This sequence encodes CASSQGWGGGSYNEQFF.